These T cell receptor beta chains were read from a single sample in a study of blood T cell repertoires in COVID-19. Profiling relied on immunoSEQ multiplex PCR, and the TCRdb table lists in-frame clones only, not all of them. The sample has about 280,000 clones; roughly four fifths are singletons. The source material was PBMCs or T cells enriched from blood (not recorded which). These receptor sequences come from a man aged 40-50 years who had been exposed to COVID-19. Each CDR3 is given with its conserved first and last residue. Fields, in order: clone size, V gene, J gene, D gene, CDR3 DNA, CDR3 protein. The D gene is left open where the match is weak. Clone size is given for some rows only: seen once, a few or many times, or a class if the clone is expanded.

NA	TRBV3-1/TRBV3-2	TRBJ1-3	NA	TGTGCCAGCAGTTACTCTGGAAACACCATATATTTT	CASSYSGNTIYF
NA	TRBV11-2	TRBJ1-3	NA	TGTGCCAGCAGCTCCATCAGGGGTCCCTCTGGAAACACCATATATTTT	CASSSIRGPSGNTIYF
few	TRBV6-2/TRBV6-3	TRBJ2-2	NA	TGTGCCAGCAGTTCCCCTCGGACACGAGAGAACACCGGGGAGCTGTTTTTT	CASSSPRTRENTGELFF
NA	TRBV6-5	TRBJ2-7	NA	TGTGCCACAGGTGACAGGACCTACGAGCAGTACTTC	CATGDRTYEQYF
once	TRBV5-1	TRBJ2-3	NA	TGCGCCAGCAGCCCTGAGGGCCCCTTTTTGAATACGCAGTATTTT	CASSPEGPFLNTQYF
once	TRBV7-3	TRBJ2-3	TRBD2	TGTGCCAGCAGCCCCCAGGGACTAGCGGGTCAAACGCAGTATTTT	CASSPQGLAGQTQYF
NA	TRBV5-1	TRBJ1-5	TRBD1	TGCGCCAGCAGCTCGGGGACAGGGGCCAGCAATCAGCCCCAGCATTTT	CASSSGTGASNQPQHF
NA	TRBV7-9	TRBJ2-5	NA	TGTGCCAGCAGCTTCTTAGGGGTAGAGACCCAGTACTTC	CASSFLGVETQYF
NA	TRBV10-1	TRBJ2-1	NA	TGCGCCAGCAGAAGGTCGCTAGCCCCGCGGAATGAGCAGTTCTTC	CASRRSLAPRNEQFF
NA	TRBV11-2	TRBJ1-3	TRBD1	TGTGCCAGCAGCTTTGGGACAGGGGGTGGAAACACCATATATTTT	CASSFGTGGGNTIYF
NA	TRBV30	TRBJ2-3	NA	TGTGCCTGGCTGGTACGGGGAACAGATACGCAGTATTTT	CAWLVRGTDTQYF